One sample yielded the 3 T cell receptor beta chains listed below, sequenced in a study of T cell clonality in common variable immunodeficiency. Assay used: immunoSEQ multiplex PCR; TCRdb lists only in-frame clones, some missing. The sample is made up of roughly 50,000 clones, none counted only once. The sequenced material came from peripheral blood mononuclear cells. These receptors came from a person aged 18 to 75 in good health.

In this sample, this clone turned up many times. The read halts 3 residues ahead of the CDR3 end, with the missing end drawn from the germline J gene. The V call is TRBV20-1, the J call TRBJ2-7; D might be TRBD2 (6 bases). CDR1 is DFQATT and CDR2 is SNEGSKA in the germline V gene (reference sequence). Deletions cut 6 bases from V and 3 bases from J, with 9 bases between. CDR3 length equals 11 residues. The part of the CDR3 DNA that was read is TGCAGTGCGGGGGGAGACTACGAG. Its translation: CSAGGDYE. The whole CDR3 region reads CSAGGDYEQYF.

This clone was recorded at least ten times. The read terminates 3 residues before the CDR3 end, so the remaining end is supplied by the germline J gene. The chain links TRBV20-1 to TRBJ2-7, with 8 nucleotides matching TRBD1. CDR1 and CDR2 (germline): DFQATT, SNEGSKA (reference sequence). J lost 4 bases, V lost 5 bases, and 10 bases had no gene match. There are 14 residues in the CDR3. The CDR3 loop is CSAQLPGQAYEQYF. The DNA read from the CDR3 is TGCAGTGCTCAACTTCCGGGACAGGCATACGAG.

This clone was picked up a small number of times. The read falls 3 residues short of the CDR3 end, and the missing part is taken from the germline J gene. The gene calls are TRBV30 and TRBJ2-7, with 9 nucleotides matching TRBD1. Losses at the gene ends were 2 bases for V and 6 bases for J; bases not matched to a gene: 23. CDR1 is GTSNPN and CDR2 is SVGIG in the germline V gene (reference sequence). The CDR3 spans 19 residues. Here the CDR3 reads CAWSTLGQGGTSRVSEQYF. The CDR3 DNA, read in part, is TGTGCCTGGAGTACATTGGGACAGGGAGGGACCTCCCGGGTGAGCGAG.